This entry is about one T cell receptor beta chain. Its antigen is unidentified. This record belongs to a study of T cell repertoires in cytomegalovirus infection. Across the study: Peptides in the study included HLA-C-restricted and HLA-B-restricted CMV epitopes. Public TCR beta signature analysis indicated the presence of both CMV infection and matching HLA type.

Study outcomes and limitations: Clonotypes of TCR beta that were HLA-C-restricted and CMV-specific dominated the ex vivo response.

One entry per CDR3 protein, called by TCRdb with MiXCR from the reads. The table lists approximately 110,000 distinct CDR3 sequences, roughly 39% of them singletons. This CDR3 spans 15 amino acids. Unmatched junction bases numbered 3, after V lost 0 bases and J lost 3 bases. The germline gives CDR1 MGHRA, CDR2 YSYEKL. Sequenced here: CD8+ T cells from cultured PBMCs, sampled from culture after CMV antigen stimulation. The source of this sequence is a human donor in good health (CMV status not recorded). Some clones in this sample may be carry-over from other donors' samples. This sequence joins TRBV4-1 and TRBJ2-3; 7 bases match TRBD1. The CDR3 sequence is CASSQDGDRTDTQYF. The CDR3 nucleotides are TGCGCCAGCAGCCAAGACGGGGACAGAACAGATACGCAGTATTTT.